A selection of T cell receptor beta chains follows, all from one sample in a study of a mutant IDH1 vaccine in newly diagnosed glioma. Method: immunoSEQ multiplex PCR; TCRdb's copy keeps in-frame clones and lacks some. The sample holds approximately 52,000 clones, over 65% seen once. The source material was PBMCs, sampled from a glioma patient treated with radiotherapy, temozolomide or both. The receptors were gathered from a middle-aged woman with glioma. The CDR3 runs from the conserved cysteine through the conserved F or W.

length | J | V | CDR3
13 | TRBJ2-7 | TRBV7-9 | CASSLADTYEQYF
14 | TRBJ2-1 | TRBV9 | CASSVGSGGFEQFF
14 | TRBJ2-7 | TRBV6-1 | CASSEPGLGGEQYF
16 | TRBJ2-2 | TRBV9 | CASSVWGGRNTGELFF
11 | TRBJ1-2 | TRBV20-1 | CSATGLGGYTF
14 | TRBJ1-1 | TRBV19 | CASSIQGAVSEAFF
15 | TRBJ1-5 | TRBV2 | CASRGQGLSNQPQHF
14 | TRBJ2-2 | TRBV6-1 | CASSGDRGFGELFF
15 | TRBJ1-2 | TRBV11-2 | CASSSPTGYHYGYTF
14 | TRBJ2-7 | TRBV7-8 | CASSSDSRGYEQYF
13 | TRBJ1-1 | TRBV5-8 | CASSLMGNTEAFF
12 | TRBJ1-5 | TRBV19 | CASSIEGQPQHF
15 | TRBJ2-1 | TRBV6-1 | CASSERQGFYNEQFF
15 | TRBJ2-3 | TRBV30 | CASSGGSGRTDTQYF
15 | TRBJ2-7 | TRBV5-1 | CASSLAGGGGGEQYF
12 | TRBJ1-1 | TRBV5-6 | CASSLGWTEAFF
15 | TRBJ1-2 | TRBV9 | CASSASRQGAGGYTF
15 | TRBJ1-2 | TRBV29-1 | CSFQGAGDSNYGYTF
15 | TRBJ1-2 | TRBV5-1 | CASSLGDIQGYGYTF
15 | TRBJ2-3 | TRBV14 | CASSQDVRSTDTQYF
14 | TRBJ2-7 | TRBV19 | CASSRQASTYEQYF
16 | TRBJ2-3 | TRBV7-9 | CASSSTAGHVGDTQYF
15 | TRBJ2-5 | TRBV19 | CASSIASGGQETQYF
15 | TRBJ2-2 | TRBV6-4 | CASSATGTASGELFF
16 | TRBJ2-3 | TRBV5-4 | CASSLDGQGALTTQYF
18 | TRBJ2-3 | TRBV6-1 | CASSEGLAGGSSTDTQYF
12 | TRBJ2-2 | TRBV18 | CASSGSTGELFF
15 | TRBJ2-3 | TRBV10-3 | CAIRGGGAGADTQYF
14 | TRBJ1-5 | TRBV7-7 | CASSLAAGNQPQHF
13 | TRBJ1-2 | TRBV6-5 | CASRDRGNYGYTF
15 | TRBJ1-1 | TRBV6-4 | CASSKEGAANTEAFF
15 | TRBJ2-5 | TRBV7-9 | CASSYIGGYQETQYF
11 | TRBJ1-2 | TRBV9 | CASSDLNGYTF
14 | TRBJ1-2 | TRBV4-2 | CASSPKTGVEGYTF
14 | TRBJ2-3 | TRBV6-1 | CASSESGQSDTQYF
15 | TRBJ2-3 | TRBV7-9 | CASSLRDSSTDTQYF
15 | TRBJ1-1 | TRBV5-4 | CASSLGVGLNTEAFF
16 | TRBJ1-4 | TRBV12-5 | CASGFDRGPTNEKLFF
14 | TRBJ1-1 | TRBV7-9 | CASSPTGGDTEAFF
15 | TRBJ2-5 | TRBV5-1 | CASSLATSGQETQYF